The sequence of this T cell receptor beta chain was determined in a study of T-cell reconstitution after alpha-beta-depleted transplantation in children. Study-wide results and limits: Where alpha-beta T cells came from about two months after transplant was reportedly several hundred expanded graft clones. Newly produced T cells mostly provided counts and TCRbeta diversity after one year, as hyperexpanded clones declined. Certain patients had high TCRbeta diversity at day 60, and it came from recipient T cells and thymic progenitors that survived.

Of note for this clonotype: Its antigen is still unknown.

With 5 bases removed from V and 1 base from J, the gap between germline ends came to 6 bases. The CDR3 runs 13 residues. Unique molecular identifiers were incorporated during preparation of the TCRbeta library. One entry per CDR3 protein, called by TCRdb with MiXCR from the PCR reads. The table has 200,000 to 250,000 distinct CDR3 sequences, roughly 25% seen once; the top ten hold about 2.8%. This sequence originates from a girl between 2 and 10 years old with Fanconi anemia, due to receive a stem cell transplant. This sequence joins TRBV12-3 or TRBV12-4 and TRBJ2-4; D call uncertain. The input for sequencing was PBMCs, taken before TCRalphabeta/CD19-depleted stem cell transplant. The CDR3 DNA reads TGTGCCAGCAGTCCTAGGGCCAAAAACATTCAGTACTTC. Its protein product is CASSPRAKNIQYF.